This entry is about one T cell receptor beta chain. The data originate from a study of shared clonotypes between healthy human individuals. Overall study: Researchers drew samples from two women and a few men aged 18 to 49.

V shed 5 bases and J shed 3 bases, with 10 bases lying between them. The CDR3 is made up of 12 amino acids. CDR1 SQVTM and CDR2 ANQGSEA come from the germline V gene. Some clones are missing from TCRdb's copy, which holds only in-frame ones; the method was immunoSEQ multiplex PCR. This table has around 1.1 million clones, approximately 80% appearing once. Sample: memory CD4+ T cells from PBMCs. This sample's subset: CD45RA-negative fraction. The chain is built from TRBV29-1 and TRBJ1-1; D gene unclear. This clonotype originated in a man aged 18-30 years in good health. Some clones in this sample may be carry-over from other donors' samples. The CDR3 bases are TGCAGCGTTCGGGTGTTGGACACTGAAGCTTTCTTT. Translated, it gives CSVRVLDTEAFF. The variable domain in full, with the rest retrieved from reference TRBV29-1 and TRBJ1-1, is SAVISQKPSRDICQRGTSLTIQCQVDSQVTMMFWYRQQPGQSLTLIATANQGSEATYESGFVIDKFPISRPNLTFSTLTVSNMSPEDSSIYLCSVRVLDTEAFFGQGTRLTVV.